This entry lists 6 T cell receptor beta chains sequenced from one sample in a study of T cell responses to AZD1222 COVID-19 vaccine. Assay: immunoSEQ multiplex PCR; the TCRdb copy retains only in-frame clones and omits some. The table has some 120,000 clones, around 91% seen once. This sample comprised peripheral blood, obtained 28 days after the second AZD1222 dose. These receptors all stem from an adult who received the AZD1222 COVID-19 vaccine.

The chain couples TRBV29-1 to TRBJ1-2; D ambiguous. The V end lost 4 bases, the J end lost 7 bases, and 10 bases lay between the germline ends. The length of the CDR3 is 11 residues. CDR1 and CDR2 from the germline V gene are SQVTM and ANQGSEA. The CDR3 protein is CSVVAGRGYTF. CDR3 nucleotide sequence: TGCAGCGTTGTAGCAGGCCGTGGCTACACCTTC.

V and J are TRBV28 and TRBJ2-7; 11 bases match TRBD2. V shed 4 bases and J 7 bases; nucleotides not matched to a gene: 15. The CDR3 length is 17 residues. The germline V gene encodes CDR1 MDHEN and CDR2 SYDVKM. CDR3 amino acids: CASSSKGTSGRPNEQYF. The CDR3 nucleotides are TGTGCCAGCAGTTCGAAAGGGACTAGCGGAAGGCCCAATGAGCAGTACTTC.

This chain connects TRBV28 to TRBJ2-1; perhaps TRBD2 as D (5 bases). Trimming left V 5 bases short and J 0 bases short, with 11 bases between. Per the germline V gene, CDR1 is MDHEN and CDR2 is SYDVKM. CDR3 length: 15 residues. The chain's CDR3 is CASSGAESSYNEQFF. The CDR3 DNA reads TGTGCCAGCAGTGGAGCGGAGAGCTCCTACAATGAGCAGTTCTTC. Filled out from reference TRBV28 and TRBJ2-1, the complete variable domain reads DVKVTQSSRYLVKRTGEKVFLECVQDMDHENMFWYRQDPGLGLRLIYFSYDVKMKEKGDIPEGYSVSREKKERFSLILESASTNQTSMYLCASSGAESSYNEQFFGPGTRLTVL.

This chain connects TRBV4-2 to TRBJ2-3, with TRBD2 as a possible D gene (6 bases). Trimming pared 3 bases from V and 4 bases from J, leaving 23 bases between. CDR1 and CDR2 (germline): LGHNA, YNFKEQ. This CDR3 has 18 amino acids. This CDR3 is CASSQDLVGGTPADTQYF. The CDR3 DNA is TGTGCCAGCAGCCAGGACCTAGTCGGAGGGACTCCGGCAGATACGCAGTATTTT.

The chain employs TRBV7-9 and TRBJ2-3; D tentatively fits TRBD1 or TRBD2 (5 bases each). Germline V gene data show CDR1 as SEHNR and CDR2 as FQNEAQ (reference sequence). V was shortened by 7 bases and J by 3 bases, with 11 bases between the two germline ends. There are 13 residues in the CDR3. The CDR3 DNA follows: TGTGCCAGCAACGGCAGGGAGACAGATACGCAGTATTTT. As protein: CASNGRETDTQYF.

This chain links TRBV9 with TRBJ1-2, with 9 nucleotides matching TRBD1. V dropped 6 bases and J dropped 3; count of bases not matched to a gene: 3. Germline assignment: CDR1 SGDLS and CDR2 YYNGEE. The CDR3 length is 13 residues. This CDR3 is CASNRQGDYGYTF. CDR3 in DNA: TGTGCCAGCAATCGACAGGGGGACTATGGCTACACCTTC.